The 14 T cell receptor beta chains below were found in one sample sequenced in a study of beta chain features in type 1 diabetes (dated by TCRdb to the late 2010s). Libraries were built with the immunoSEQ multiplex PCR assay. The entire isolated RNA was reverse transcribed using the High Capacity cDNA Reverse Transcription Kit, and thus expressed TCRB transcripts were sequenced. Here the immuneACCESS table is served through TCRdb, limited to in-frame sequences with V and J called. Missing clones are a known gap in these copies; in checked studies unresolved V genes cover under half, and the rest lacks a known reason. This sample has under 450,000 clones in its table, and approximately 15% of those were observed once. Roughly 0.036% of the sample is taken by the ten largest. Sequences were obtained from naive CD4+ T cells from blood. The cell subset or site label corresponds to: true naive CD4+ T cells. Every receptor here comes from a man aged 25-45 years in good health.

The gene calls are TRBV4-3 and TRBJ1-1; unclear D gene. The V gene lost 0 bases and the J gene lost 1 base, with 9 bases spanning the gap. CDR1 and CDR2 from the germline V gene are LGHNA and YSLEER. The CDR3 loop spans 15 amino acids. CDR3 DNA sequence: TGCGCCAGCAGCCAAGAAGAGCAGCGGAACACTGAAGCTTTCTTT. The encoded protein is CASSQEEQRNTEAFF.

This clone was seen a few times. The chain recombines TRBV14 with TRBJ2-7; no definite D call. The germline gives CDR1 SGHDN, CDR2 FVKESK. The length of the CDR3 is 12 residues. V was trimmed by 1 base and J by 2 bases, leaving 3 bases between them. As DNA, the CDR3 is TGTGCCAGCAGCCAAGGCCCCTACGAGCAGTACGTC. Translated: CASSQGPYEQYV.

This chain links TRBV5-1 with TRBJ2-1; maybe TRBD1 (6 bases). V was clipped by 0 bases and J by 8 bases, with 6 bases between them. CDR1 is SGHRS and CDR2 is YFSETQ in the germline V gene. This CDR3 is built from 12 residues. CDR3 amino acids: CASSLEGDEQFF. The CDR3 nucleotides are TGCGCCAGCAGCTTGGAGGGGGATGAGCAGTTCTTC.

This clone was seen only a few times. The chain combines TRBV2 with TRBJ2-1, with a possible D match to TRBD1 (5 bases). The CDR3 consists of 15 residues. Germline values: CDR1 SNHLY, CDR2 FYNNEI. Deletions cut 10 bases from V and 7 bases from J, with 23 bases between. The DNA for the CDR3 is TGTGCCACAGGCCCCCTCAGGGTCGGTAAGAATGAGCAGTTCTTC. Translated, it gives CATGPLRVGKNEQFF.

This clone was observed a handful of times. The chain couples TRBV9 to TRBJ2-7, with 7 bases that match TRBD1. Germline V CDR1 and CDR2: SGDLS, YYNGEE. V trimming: 0 bases; J trimming: 4 bases; junction bases outside the gene matches: 10. The CDR3 has 16 residues. CDR3 DNA: TGTGCCAGCAGCGTAGAGGTCGACAGGGTTCGGTACGAGCAGTACTTC. This encodes CASSVEVDRVRYEQYF.

This clone was counted between two and nine times. V gene TRBV7-9 combines with J gene TRBJ2-3, with 7 bases fitting TRBD2. The CDR3 has 15 residues. V lost 4 bases and J lost 5; bases outside the gene matches: 9. Germline values: CDR1 SEHNR, CDR2 FQNEAQ (reference sequence). CDR3 loop: CASSSTSGGGDTQYF. CDR3 DNA sequence: TGTGCCAGCAGCTCGACGTCGGGGGGTGGAGATACGCAGTATTTT.

This clone was detected only a few times. The genes are TRBV2 and TRBJ2-5; 8 nucleotides align to TRBD1. The trim removed 6 bases at V and 5 bases at J, leaving 5 bases unmatched. From germline, CDR1 is SNHLY and CDR2 FYNNEI. The CDR3 runs 13 residues. The CDR3 DNA is TGTGCCAGCAGCACAGGGGGTTGGGAGACCCAGTACTTC. It yields the protein CASSTGGWETQYF.

The chain links TRBV12-2 to TRBJ1-1. TRBV12-2 has pseudogene status. CDR3 length equals 14 residues. CDR3 DNA sequence: TGTGCATCCCCTTTGTCCGGGTGGTTGAGAGAAGCTTTCTTT. It is translated as CASPLSGWLREAFF.

This clone appeared a few times. J is TRBJ1-1 and V is TRBV6-5; 7 bases align to TRBD1. J gave up 8 bases and V 5 bases, and 8 bases lay outside the gene matches. Looked up from germline, CDR1 is MNHEY and CDR2 is SVGAGI. This CDR3 comprises 13 residues. CDR3 DNA: TGTGCCAGCAGTGCACGAGACAGGGAAGAAGCTTTCTTT. This codes for CASSARDREEAFF.

The gene calls are TRBV6-1 and TRBJ1-1; possible D gene TRBD1, 6 bases. Germline lookup yields CDR1 MNHNS and CDR2 SASEGT. This CDR3 comprises 11 residues. The germline V and J ends were trimmed by 9 bases and 7 bases, with 12 bases remaining between them. CDR3 DNA: TGTGCCAGTTACACAGGGTTTGAAGCTTTCTTT. Its protein product is CASYTGFEAFF.

The chain is built from TRBV28 and TRBJ1-2, with 7 bases matching TRBD1. This CDR3 comprises 14 residues. In germline, CDR1 is MDHEN, CDR2 SYDVKM. V gave up 3 bases and J gave up 6 bases; unmatched junction bases: 7. The CDR3 loop reads CASSLDRIADGYTF. DNA of the CDR3: TGTGCCAGCAGTTTGGACAGGATCGCGGATGGCTACACCTTC.

This chain connects TRBV29-1 to TRBJ2-1, with D maybe TRBD1 (6 bases). Trimming shortened V by 7 bases and J by 9 bases, and 13 bases separated the two germline ends. This CDR3 spans 11 amino acids. Looked up from germline, CDR1 is SQVTM and CDR2 is ANQGSEA. Here the CDR3 reads CSGTGSLEQFF. The DNA for the CDR3 is TGCAGCGGAACAGGGTCACTTGAGCAGTTCTTC.

The chain links TRBV7-3 to TRBJ2-1; a possible D gene is TRBD2 (5 bases). Germline CDR1 is SGHTA and CDR2 is FQGTGA. The CDR3 extends over 16 amino acids. Trimming removed 0 bases at V and 1 base at J, with 10 bases between. Written as DNA, the CDR3 is TGTGCCAGCAGCTTAACCCCGAGGGCATCCTACAATGAGCAGTTCTTC. This translates into CASSLTPRASYNEQFF.

V is TRBV13 and J is TRBJ2-3; a weak D match, TRBD1 (5 bases). Germline CDR1 is PRHDT and CDR2 is FYEKMQ (reference sequence). V was shortened by 2 bases and J by 3 bases, with 12 bases between the two germline ends. The CDR3 has 15 amino acids. The CDR3 region has the DNA TGTGCCAGCAGCTTACACTGGGCAGGGACAGATACGCAGTATTTT. It codes for CASSLHWAGTDTQYF.